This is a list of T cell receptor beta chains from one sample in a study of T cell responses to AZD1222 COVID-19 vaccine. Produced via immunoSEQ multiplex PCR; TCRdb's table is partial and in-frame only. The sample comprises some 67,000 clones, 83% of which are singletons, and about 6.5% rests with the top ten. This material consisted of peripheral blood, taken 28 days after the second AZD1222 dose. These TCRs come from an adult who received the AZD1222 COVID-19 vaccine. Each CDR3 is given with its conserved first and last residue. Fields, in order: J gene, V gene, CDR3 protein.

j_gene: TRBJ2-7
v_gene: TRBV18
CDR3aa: CASSRQGTSDEQYF

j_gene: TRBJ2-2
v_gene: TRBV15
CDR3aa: CATSRGRTGELFF

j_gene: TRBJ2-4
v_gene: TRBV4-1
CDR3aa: CASSQEGLWNIQYF

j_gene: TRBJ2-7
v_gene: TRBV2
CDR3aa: CARGSGSSYEQYF

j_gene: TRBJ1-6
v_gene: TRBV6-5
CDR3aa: CASSLGGNDSPLHF

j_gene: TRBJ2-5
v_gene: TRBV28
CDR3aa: CASSLYQGGPETQYF

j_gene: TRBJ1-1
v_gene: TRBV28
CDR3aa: CASSFILQGFMNTEAFF

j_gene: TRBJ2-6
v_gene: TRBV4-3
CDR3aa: CASSQDLGDPHSGANVLTF

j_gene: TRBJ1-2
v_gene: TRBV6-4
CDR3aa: CASSATPDVGGSYGYTF

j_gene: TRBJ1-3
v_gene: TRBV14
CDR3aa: CASSQELGAGNTIYF

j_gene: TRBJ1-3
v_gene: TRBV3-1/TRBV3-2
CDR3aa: CASSLTLGWKNTIYF

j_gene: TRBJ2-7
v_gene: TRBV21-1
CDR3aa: CASSTRGGRASYEQYF

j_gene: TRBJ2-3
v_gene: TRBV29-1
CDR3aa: CSVEVGRDTQYF

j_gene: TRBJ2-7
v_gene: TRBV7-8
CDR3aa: CASRGTGSSYEQYF

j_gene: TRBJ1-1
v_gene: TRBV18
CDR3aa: CASSETQRQNTEAFF

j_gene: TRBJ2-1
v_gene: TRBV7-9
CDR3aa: CASSLAPSGGAGLGIEQFF

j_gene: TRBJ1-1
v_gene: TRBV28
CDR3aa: CASSLIPGQGAEAFF

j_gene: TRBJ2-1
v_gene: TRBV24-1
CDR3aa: CATSDVGTYNEQFF

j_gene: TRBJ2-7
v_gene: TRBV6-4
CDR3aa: CASNRPKAYEQYF

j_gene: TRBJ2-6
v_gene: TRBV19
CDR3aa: CASSYRDRGVFGANVLTF

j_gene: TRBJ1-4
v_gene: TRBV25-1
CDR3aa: CASGRGSEKLFF

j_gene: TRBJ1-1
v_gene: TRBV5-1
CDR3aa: CASSSTGRSYTEAFF

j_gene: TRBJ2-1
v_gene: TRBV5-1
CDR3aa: CASSSQSWMRRYNEQFF

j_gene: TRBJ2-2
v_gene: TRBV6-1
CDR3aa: CASSELLADGELFF

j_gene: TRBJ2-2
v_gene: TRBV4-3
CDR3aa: CASSQVQRDTGELFF

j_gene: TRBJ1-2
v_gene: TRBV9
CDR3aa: CASSVGRGAGGYTF

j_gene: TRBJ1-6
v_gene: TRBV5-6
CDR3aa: CASSPGPRPSPLHF

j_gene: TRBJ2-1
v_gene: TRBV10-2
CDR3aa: CASRWDSNSYNEQFF

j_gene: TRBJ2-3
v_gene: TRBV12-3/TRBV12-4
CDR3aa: CASSFAGTGTQYF

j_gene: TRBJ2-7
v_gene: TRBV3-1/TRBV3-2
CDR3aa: CASSLSLQSLPNEQYF

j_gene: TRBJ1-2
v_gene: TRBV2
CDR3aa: CASSESLGDIYGYTF

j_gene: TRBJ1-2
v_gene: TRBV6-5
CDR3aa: CASSYSGTDNYGYTF

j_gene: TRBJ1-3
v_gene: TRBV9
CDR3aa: CASSGGQGRNTIYF

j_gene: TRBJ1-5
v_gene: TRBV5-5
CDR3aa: CASSSPGTALSNQPQHF

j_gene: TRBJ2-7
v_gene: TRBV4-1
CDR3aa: CASSSGFSYEQYF

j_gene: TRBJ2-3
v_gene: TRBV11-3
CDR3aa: CASSTGGYTQYF

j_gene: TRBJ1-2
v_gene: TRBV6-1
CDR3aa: CASSEPGSYGYTF

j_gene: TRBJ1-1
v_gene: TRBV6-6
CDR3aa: CASSYARSRATEAFF

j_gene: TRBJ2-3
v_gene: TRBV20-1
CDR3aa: CLAGQGVTQYF

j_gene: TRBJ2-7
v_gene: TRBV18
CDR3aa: CASSAAAFAYEQYF

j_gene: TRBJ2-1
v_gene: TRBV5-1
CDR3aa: CASSLTRASGVNYNEQFF

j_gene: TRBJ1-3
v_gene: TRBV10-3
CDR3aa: CAAMGGAGNTIYF

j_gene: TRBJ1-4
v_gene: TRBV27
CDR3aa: CASSLQGSNEKLFF

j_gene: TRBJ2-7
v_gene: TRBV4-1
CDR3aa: CASSQGRGLSYEQYF

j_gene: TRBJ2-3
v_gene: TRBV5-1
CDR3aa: CASSLSDSTDTQYF

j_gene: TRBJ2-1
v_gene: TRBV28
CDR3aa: CASSLDGNNEQFF

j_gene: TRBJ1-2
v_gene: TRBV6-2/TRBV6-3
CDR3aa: CASSLQTNYGYTF

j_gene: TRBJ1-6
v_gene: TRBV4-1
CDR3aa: CASSQDPGGRPLHF

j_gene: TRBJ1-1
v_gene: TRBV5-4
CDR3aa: CASSPGAGRLNTEAFF

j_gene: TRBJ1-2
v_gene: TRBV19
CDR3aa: CASSSQFGGYTF

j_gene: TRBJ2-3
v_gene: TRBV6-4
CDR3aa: CASSPRTSGASTDTQYF

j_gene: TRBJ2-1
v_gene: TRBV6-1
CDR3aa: CASSERTGRLYNEQFF

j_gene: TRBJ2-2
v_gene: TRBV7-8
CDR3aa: CASSPGTGVIGGELFF

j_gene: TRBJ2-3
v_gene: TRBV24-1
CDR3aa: CATSDTDSPLSTDTQYF

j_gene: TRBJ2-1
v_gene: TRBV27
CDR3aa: CASSPWNGGAVEQFF

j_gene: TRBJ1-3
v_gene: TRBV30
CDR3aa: CAWSFRGSGNTIYF

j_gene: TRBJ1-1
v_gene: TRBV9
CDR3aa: CASSPYSQGATEAFF

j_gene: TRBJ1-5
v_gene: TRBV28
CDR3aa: CASSLRGAKYQPQHF

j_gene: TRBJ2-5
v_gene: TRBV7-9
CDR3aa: CASSLDSPRETQYF